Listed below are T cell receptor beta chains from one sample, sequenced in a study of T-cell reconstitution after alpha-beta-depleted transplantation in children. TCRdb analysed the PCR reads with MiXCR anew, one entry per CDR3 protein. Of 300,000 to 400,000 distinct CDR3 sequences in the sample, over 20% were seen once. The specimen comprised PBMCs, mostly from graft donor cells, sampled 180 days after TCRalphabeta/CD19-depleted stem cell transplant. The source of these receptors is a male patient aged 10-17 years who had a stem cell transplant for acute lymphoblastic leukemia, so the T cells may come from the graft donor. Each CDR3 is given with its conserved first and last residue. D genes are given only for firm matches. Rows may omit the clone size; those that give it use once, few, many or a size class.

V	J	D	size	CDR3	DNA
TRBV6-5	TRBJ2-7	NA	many	CASSYSTGAYEQYF	TGTGCCAGCAGTTACTCGACAGGAGCCTACGAGCAGTACTTC
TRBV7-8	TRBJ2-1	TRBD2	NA	CANSSAGGRDNEQFF	TGTGCCAACAGCTCCGCTGGCGGGAGGGACAATGAGCAGTTCTTC
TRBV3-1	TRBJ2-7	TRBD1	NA	CASSQDRTGAAYEQYF	TGTGCCAGCAGCCAAGACCGGACAGGGGCTGCCTACGAGCAGTACTTC
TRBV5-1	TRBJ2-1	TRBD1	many	CASRLGQGSSYNEQFF	TGCGCCAGCAGGCTGGGACAGGGGAGCTCCTACAATGAGCAGTTCTTC
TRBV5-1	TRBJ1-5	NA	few	CASSRDGNSNQPQHF	TGCGCCAGCAGCCGGGACGGCAATAGCAATCAGCCCCAGCATTTT
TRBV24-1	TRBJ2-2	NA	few	CATSDPMGGPGELFF	TGTGCCACCAGTGACCCCATGGGGGGGCCCGGGGAGCTGTTTTTT
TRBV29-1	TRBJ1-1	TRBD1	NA	CSAEVRQGTEAFF	TGCAGCGCTGAGGTGAGACAGGGAACTGAAGCTTTCTTT
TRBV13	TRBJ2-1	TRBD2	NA	CASSLLMAGGSYNEQFF	TGTGCCAGCAGCTTACTCATGGCGGGAGGTTCCTACAATGAGCAGTTCTTC
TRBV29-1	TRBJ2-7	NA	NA	CSARRDGSYEQYF	TGCAGCGCCCGCCGGGACGGCTCCTACGAGCAGTACTTC
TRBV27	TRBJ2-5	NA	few	CASSSYGPPKGETQYF	TGTGCCAGCAGTTCCTACGGGCCTCCTAAGGGGGAGACCCAGTACTTC
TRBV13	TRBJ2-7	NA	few	CASSPAFDSTYEQYF	TGTGCCAGCAGCCCCGCCTTCGACAGCACCTACGAGCAGTACTTC
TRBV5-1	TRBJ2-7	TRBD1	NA	CASSLGQGNREQYF	TGCGCCAGCAGCTTGGGACAGGGAAATAGGGAGCAGTACTTC
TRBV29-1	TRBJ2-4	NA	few	CSVAGVIAKNIQYF	TGCAGCGTTGCAGGGGTCATAGCCAAAAACATTCAGTACTTC
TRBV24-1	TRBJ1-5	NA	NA	CATSDPTANQPQHF	TGTGCCACCAGTGATCCGACGGCCAATCAGCCCCAGCATTTT
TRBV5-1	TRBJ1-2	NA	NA	CASSLVPGPMGGYTF	TGCGCCAGCAGCTTGGTCCCCGGGCCTATGGGAGGCTACACCTTC
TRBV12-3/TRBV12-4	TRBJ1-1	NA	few	CASRIQGSRDEAFF	TGTGCCAGCAGGATACAGGGTTCTCGGGATGAAGCTTTCTTT
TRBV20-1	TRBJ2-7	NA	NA	CSAYYYEQYF	TGCAGTGCCTACTACTACGAGCAGTACTTC
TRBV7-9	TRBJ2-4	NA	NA	CASSPERSKNIQYF	TGTGCCAGCAGCCCAGAGAGGTCCAAAAACATTCAGTACTTC
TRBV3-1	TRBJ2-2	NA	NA	CASSRRVRVNTGELFF	TGTGCCAGCAGCCGCCGTGTTCGGGTGAACACCGGGGAGCTGTTTTTT
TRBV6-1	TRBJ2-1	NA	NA	CASSEDRVPYNEQFF	TGTGCCAGCAGTGAAGACAGGGTTCCCTACAATGAGCAGTTCTTC
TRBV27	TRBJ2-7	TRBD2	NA	CASSLGYRTSGRYEQYF	TGTGCCAGCAGTTTAGGCTATCGGACTAGCGGGAGGTACGAGCAGTACTTC
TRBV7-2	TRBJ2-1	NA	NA	CASSLGSGHNEQFF	TGTGCCAGCAGCTTAGGAAGCGGCCACAATGAGCAGTTCTTC